Listed below are T cell receptor beta chains from one sample, sequenced in a study of beta chain features in type 1 diabetes. Assay: immunoSEQ multiplex PCR; the TCRdb copy retains only in-frame clones and omits some. The sample holds roughly 180,000 clones, approximately 8.4% seen once. The sample taken for sequencing was central memory CD4+ T cells from blood. These receptors were obtained from a man younger than 35 with type 1 diabetes. Both conserved end residues are part of each CDR3. The order of the fields is CDR3 length, J gene, D gene, V gene, clone size, CDR3 protein, CDR3 DNA. A D gene is named only where the DNA matches it firmly. Clone size is shown for a subset of rows, as once, few, many or a class of expanded clone.

cdr3_length: 17
j_call: TRBJ1-4
d_call: .
v_call: TRBV28
clone_size: few
cdr3_aa: CASSLGSLTSLGEKLFF
cdr3_nt: TGTGCCAGCAGTTTGGGTTCACTGACTTCCCTGGGTGAAAAACTGTTTTTT

cdr3_length: 17
j_call: TRBJ2-6
d_call: TRBD1
v_call: TRBV19
clone_size: few
cdr3_aa: CASTVLGQSSGANVLTF
cdr3_nt: TGTGCCAGTACGGTACTGGGACAGAGCTCTGGGGCCAACGTCCTGACTTTC

cdr3_length: 14
j_call: TRBJ2-3
d_call: .
v_call: TRBV7-2
clone_size: many
cdr3_aa: CASSLDGNTDTQYF
cdr3_nt: TGTGCCAGCAGCTTAGACGGTAACACAGATACGCAGTATTTT

cdr3_length: 13
j_call: TRBJ1-1
d_call: TRBD1
v_call: TRBV12-5
clone_size: .
cdr3_aa: CASGHAGGTEAFF
cdr3_nt: TGTGCTAGTGGGCATGCAGGGGGCACTGAAGCTTTCTTT

cdr3_length: 12
j_call: TRBJ1-5
d_call: .
v_call: TRBV6-6
clone_size: .
cdr3_aa: CASSYGDGSCHF
cdr3_nt: TGTGCCAGCAGTTACGGGGACGGGAGTTGTCATTTT

cdr3_length: 13
j_call: TRBJ1-1
d_call: TRBD1
v_call: TRBV4-2
clone_size: .
cdr3_aa: CASSHDRGTEAFF
cdr3_nt: TGTGCCAGCAGCCACGACAGGGGCACTGAAGCTTTCTTT

cdr3_length: 15
j_call: TRBJ2-3
d_call: TRBD1
v_call: TRBV9
clone_size: few
cdr3_aa: CASSVLGGQTDTQYF
cdr3_nt: TGTGCCAGCAGCGTGCTAGGGGGACAGACAGATACGCAGTATTTT

cdr3_length: 13
j_call: TRBJ1-1
d_call: .
v_call: TRBV29-1
clone_size: .
cdr3_aa: CSVDPGRGTEAFF
cdr3_nt: TGCAGCGTTGACCCAGGGAGGGGCACTGAAGCTTTCTTT

cdr3_length: 13
j_call: TRBJ2-4
d_call: .
v_call: TRBV6-5
clone_size: .
cdr3_aa: CASKPGGVNIQYF
cdr3_nt: TGTGCCAGCAAGCCCGGGGGAGTAAACATTCAGTACTTC

cdr3_length: 15
j_call: TRBJ2-1
d_call: TRBD1
v_call: TRBV28
clone_size: .
cdr3_aa: CASSLPGQGLNEQFF
cdr3_nt: TGTGCCAGCAGTCTCCCGGGACAGGGTTTAAATGAGCAGTTCTTC

cdr3_length: 16
j_call: TRBJ2-5
d_call: TRBD2
v_call: TRBV5-4
clone_size: .
cdr3_aa: CASSQEASGSGATQYF
cdr3_nt: TGCGCCAGCAGCCAAGAAGCTAGCGGGTCCGGGGCGACCCAGTACTTC

cdr3_length: 13
j_call: TRBJ1-2
d_call: .
v_call: TRBV6-6
clone_size: few
cdr3_aa: CAMKDGGNRGYTF
cdr3_nt: TGTGCCATGAAAGACGGGGGGAATCGGGGCTACACCTTC

cdr3_length: 14
j_call: TRBJ2-7
d_call: .
v_call: TRBV4-2
clone_size: .
cdr3_aa: CASSQDRGPYEQYF
cdr3_nt: TGTGCCAGCAGCCAAGACAGGGGCCCCTACGAGCAGTACTTC

cdr3_length: 15
j_call: TRBJ2-1
d_call: TRBD2
v_call: TRBV27
clone_size: .
cdr3_aa: CASNRGTSGGYEQFF
cdr3_nt: TGTGCCAGCAACAGGGGGACTAGCGGGGGCTATGAGCAGTTCTTC

cdr3_length: 14
j_call: TRBJ2-3
d_call: TRBD1
v_call: TRBV30
clone_size: few
cdr3_aa: CAWSGSGNRGTQYF
cdr3_nt: TGTGCCTGGAGTGGCTCGGGAAACAGGGGGACGCAGTATTTT

cdr3_length: 14
j_call: TRBJ1-1
d_call: .
v_call: TRBV5-1
clone_size: few
cdr3_aa: CASSPSGDGTEAFF
cdr3_nt: TGCGCCAGCAGCCCTTCAGGGGACGGCACTGAAGCTTTCTTT

cdr3_length: 14
j_call: TRBJ2-1
d_call: TRBD1
v_call: TRBV27
clone_size: .
cdr3_aa: CASSSDRGQDEQFF
cdr3_nt: TGTGCCAGCAGTTCGGACAGGGGCCAGGATGAGCAGTTCTTC

cdr3_length: 11
j_call: TRBJ2-5
d_call: .
v_call: TRBV5-1
clone_size: .
cdr3_aa: CASSQQETQYF
cdr3_nt: TGCGCCAGCAGCCAACAAGAGACCCAGTACTTC

cdr3_length: 13
j_call: TRBJ1-2
d_call: .
v_call: TRBV11-2
clone_size: few
cdr3_aa: CASSLSRGDGYTF
cdr3_nt: TGTGCCAGCAGCTTATCAAGGGGTGATGGCTACACCTTC

cdr3_length: 16
j_call: TRBJ1-5
d_call: .
v_call: TRBV7-2
clone_size: .
cdr3_aa: CASSLDGTGWNQPQHF
cdr3_nt: TGTGCCAGCAGCTTAGATGGCACAGGATGGAATCAGCCCCAGCATTTT

cdr3_length: 12
j_call: TRBJ2-3
d_call: .
v_call: TRBV19
clone_size: few
cdr3_aa: CASSIAADTQYF
cdr3_nt: TGTGCCAGTAGTATAGCGGCAGATACGCAGTATTTT

cdr3_length: 14
j_call: TRBJ1-2
d_call: TRBD1
v_call: TRBV19
clone_size: .
cdr3_aa: CASSIGQETYGYTF
cdr3_nt: TGTGCCAGTAGTATCGGACAGGAGACCTATGGCTACACCTTC

cdr3_length: 17
j_call: TRBJ2-6
d_call: .
v_call: TRBV7-2
clone_size: .
cdr3_aa: CASSLVSGSSGANVLTF
cdr3_nt: TGTGCCAGCAGCTTAGTATCAGGGTCCTCTGGGGCCAACGTCCTGACTTTC

cdr3_length: 16
j_call: TRBJ2-7
d_call: TRBD2
v_call: TRBV14
clone_size: .
cdr3_aa: CASSQGLGLASYEQYF
cdr3_nt: TGTGCCAGCAGCCAGGGGCTGGGACTAGCTTCCTACGAGCAGTACTTC

cdr3_length: 15
j_call: TRBJ2-5
d_call: .
v_call: TRBV4-3
clone_size: few
cdr3_aa: CASSQDSGHGETQYF
cdr3_nt: TGCGCCAGCAGCCAAGATTCAGGGCACGGCGAGACCCAGTACTTC

cdr3_length: 13
j_call: TRBJ2-5
d_call: .
v_call: TRBV2
clone_size: .
cdr3_aa: CASSEVRQETQYF
cdr3_nt: TGTGCCAGCAGTGAAGTCCGCCAAGAGACCCAGTACTTC

cdr3_length: 11
j_call: TRBJ2-7
d_call: .
v_call: TRBV30
clone_size: few
cdr3_aa: CAWSVPGEQYF
cdr3_nt: TGTGCCTGGAGTGTACCGGGCGAGCAGTACTTC

cdr3_length: 16
j_call: TRBJ2-1
d_call: .
v_call: TRBV6-1
clone_size: few
cdr3_aa: CASSEFARNRYNEQFF
cdr3_nt: TGTGCCAGCAGCGAATTCGCCAGAAACCGTTACAATGAGCAGTTCTTC

cdr3_length: 14
j_call: TRBJ2-1
d_call: TRBD1
v_call: TRBV7-6
clone_size: few
cdr3_aa: CASSLGAGGDEQFF
cdr3_nt: TGTGCCAGCAGCTTAGGGGCAGGGGGAGATGAGCAGTTCTTC

cdr3_length: 12
j_call: TRBJ1-1
d_call: .
v_call: TRBV7-8
clone_size: few
cdr3_aa: CASSSTRTEAFF
cdr3_nt: TGTGCCAGCAGCTCTACTAGGACTGAAGCTTTCTTT

cdr3_length: 15
j_call: TRBJ2-3
d_call: TRBD1
v_call: TRBV9
clone_size: .
cdr3_aa: CASSVAGTVTDTQYF
cdr3_nt: TGTGCCAGCAGCGTAGCTGGGACAGTCACAGATACGCAGTATTTT

cdr3_length: 13
j_call: TRBJ1-4
d_call: .
v_call: TRBV30
clone_size: many
cdr3_aa: CACTGTNRQKLFF
cdr3_nt: TGTGCCTGTACCGGGACAAATCGCCAAAAACTGTTTTTT

cdr3_length: 13
j_call: TRBJ1-5
d_call: .
v_call: TRBV6-1
clone_size: many
cdr3_aa: CASSVRGDQPQHF
cdr3_nt: TGTGCCAGCAGTGTCAGGGGTGATCAGCCCCAGCATTTT

cdr3_length: 13
j_call: TRBJ2-7
d_call: TRBD1
v_call: TRBV5-6
clone_size: few
cdr3_aa: CASSWTGYDEQYF
cdr3_nt: TGTGCCAGCAGCTGGACAGGGTACGACGAGCAGTACTTC

cdr3_length: 14
j_call: TRBJ2-7
d_call: .
v_call: TRBV6-5
clone_size: few
cdr3_aa: CASRQMVAAYEQYF
cdr3_nt: TGTGCCAGCAGACAAATGGTAGCGGCCTACGAGCAGTACTTC

cdr3_length: 12
j_call: TRBJ1-2
d_call: .
v_call: TRBV28
clone_size: .
cdr3_aa: CASSLSKYGYTF
cdr3_nt: TGTGCCAGCAGTTTGAGTAAATATGGCTACACCTTC

cdr3_length: 14
j_call: TRBJ1-5
d_call: .
v_call: TRBV6-5
clone_size: many
cdr3_aa: CASSTAYSNQPQHF
cdr3_nt: TGTGCCAGCTCGACAGCTTATAGCAATCAGCCCCAGCATTTT

cdr3_length: 16
j_call: TRBJ2-5
d_call: TRBD1
v_call: TRBV29-1
clone_size: .
cdr3_aa: CSVIKTQGAPQETQYF
cdr3_nt: TGCAGCGTAATCAAGACGCAGGGGGCGCCTCAAGAGACCCAGTACTTC

cdr3_length: 15
j_call: TRBJ1-4
d_call: TRBD1
v_call: TRBV5-4
clone_size: .
cdr3_aa: CASSANRGLNEKLFF
cdr3_nt: TGTGCCAGCAGCGCCAACAGGGGCCTCAATGAAAAACTGTTTTTT

cdr3_length: 14
j_call: TRBJ1-2
d_call: TRBD1
v_call: TRBV28
clone_size: .
cdr3_aa: CASSSGQGRNGYTF
cdr3_nt: TGTGCCAGCAGCTCTGGACAGGGAAGAAATGGCTACACCTTC